This T cell receptor (beta chain) was captured by sequencing in a study of blood T cell repertoires in COVID-19 (dated by TCRdb to 2018 to 2020). Broadly, across the study: Collaborator samples came from the United States, Italy and Spain and covered acute and convalescent phases of COVID-19. The material from the prospective study consisted of cDNA or gDNA derived from T cells, B-cell-depleted T cells, or PBMCs. Where HLA class I and class II types were available, the types were taken from metadata supplied by the sample provider, not from assay-based typing. The repertoires were released in a freely available public database meant as a resource for research on the immune response to SARS-CoV-2. Sample metadata almost always included a de-identified subject ID, COVID-19 status, age in years and sex. Samples were obtained from the ongoing ImmuneRACE study (first 160 participants) and from over a thousand subjects provided by 6 global collaborators. Subjects who had been exposed to COVID-19, were actively infected with it, or had recovered from it provided the deeply sampled blood TCRbeta repertoires that made up the dataset.

V trim: 2 bases; J trim: 9 bases; unmatched bases: 9. The CDR3 runs 16 residues from the cysteine to the phenylalanine. CDR3 DNA is the only sequence kept; it has 48 bases, read in frame from the first base. From the germline V gene, CDR1 is KGHDR and CDR2 is SFDVKD. General conclusions and limits of the study: The quantity of clinical and demographic metadata differed by source and by participant and was supplied without curation.

This clone has a single count. Its antigen target is currently unknown. No quality values exist for individual bases; no much larger clone is one base distant. The immunoSEQ Assay, a bias-controlled multiplex PCR, was used to amplify TCRbeta CDR3 regions from genomic DNA. On the study's bioinformatics: The number of nucleated cells in each sample was estimated by amplification of reference gene primers within the assay. To quantify the absolute abundance of each unique TCRbeta CDR3 rearrangement, sequence reads were collapsed and filtered. Productive Simpson clonality was computed per sample as the square root of Simpson's diversity index over productive rearrangements. Not all clones reach the TCRdb copy of this immuneACCESS table, which keeps in-frame sequences only. Checked studies attribute under half of the gap to unresolved V genes and leave the rest unexplained. V, J and clone size are taken as reported in that table, and D and trimming were inferred from the DNA itself. This sample is represented by roughly 120,000 clones; 85% to 90% of them were singletons. Together, the top ten hold 0.88% of the sample.

Collaborating institutions collected whole blood in K2EDTA tubes following their own protocols. Collaborator samples were shipped for TCRbeta analysis as frozen whole blood, isolated PBMCs, or DNA extracted from either sample type. The source is a woman in her forties or fifties with active or convalescent COVID-19. Sequencing was performed on peripheral blood. The chain employs TRBV24-1 and TRBJ2-2; 9 central bases correspond to TRBD1. The CDR3 in this case is CATSDSGQGKNRELFF. The DNA reads as follows: TGTGCCACCAGTGATTCGGGACAGGGTAAGAACAGGGAGCTGTTTTTT.